This TCR beta chain was identified during a study of T cell repertoires in cytomegalovirus infection. Study at large: An indication of both CMV infection and matching HLA type came from public TCR beta signatures.

TCRdb redid the calling of the reads with MiXCR, one entry per CDR3 protein. The table has roughly 720,000 distinct CDR3 sequences, 35% seen once; the top ten hold roughly 2.9%. Notes on the study in general: Cumulative frequency (of public TCR beta family members) identified carriers of CMV plus the relevant HLA. The ex vivo response was dominated by HLA-C-restricted CMV-specific TCR beta clonotypes.

Regarding this clonotype: No antigen is known for it.

The CDR3 consists of 13 residues. Trimming took off 7 bases at V and 5 bases at J, with 11 bases between the two ends. CDR1 is SGHNT, CDR2 YENEEA, per germline. The rearrangement joins TRBV11-3 to TRBJ2-2, with D perhaps TRBD1 (5 bases). The sample comprised PBMCs. This sequence was found in a human donor in good health (CMV status not recorded). Some clones in this sample may be carry-over from other donors' samples. The CDR3 sequence is CASTPGRTGELFF. CDR3 sequence (DNA): TGTGCCAGCACGCCAGGGCGAACCGGGGAGCTGTTTTTT.